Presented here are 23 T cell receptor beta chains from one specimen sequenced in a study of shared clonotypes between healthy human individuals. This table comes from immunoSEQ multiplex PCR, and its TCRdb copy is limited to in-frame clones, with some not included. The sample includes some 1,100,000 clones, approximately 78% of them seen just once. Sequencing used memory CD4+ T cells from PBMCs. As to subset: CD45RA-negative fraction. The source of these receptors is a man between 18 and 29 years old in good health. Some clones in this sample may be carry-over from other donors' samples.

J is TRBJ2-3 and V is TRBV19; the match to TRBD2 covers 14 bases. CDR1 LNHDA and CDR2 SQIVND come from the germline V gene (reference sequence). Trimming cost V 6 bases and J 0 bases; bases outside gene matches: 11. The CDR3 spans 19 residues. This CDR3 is CASSSTRLAGGPSTDTQYF. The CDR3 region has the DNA TGTGCCAGTAGCAGCACCCGACTAGCGGGAGGGCCCAGCACAGATACGCAGTATTTT.

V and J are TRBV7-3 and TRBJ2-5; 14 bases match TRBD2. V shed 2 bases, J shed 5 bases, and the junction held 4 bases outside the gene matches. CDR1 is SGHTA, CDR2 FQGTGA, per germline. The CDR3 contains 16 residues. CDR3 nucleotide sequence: TGTGCCAGCAGCTTAGGGACTAGCGGGAGCGGTGAGACCCAGTACTTC. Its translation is CASSLGTSGSGETQYF.

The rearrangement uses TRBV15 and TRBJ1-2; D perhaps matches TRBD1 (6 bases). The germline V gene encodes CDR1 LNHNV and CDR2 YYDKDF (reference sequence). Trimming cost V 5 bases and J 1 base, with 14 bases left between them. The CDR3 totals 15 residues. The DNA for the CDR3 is TGTGCCACCAGCGGTTACAGGGAAGGTAACTATGGCTACACCTTC. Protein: CATSGYREGNYGYTF.

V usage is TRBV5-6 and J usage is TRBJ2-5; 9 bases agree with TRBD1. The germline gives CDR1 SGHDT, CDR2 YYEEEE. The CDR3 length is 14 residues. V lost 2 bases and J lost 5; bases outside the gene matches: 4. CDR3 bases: TGTGCCAGCAGCTTCACAGGGGGCAGTGAGACCCAGTACTTC. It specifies CASSFTGGSETQYF.

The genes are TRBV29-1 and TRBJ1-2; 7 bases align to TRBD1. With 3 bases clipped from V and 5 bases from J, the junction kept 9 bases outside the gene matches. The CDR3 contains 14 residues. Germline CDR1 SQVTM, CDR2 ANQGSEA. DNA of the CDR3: TGCAGCGTTGATGGTACAGGGGTAGGTTATGGCTACACCTTC. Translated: CSVDGTGVGYGYTF.

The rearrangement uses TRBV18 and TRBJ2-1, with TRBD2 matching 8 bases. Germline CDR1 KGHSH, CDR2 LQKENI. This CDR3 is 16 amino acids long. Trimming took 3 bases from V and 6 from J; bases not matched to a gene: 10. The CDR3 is CASSPPGGSGGNEQFF. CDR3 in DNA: TGTGCCAGCTCACCCCCCGGGGGCAGCGGGGGCAATGAGCAGTTCTTC.

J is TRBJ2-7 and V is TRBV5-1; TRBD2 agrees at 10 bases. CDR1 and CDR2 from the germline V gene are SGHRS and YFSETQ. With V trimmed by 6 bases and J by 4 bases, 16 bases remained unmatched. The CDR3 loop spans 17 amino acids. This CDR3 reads CASTAMGRTSGIYEQYF. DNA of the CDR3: TGCGCCAGCACCGCTATGGGGCGGACTAGCGGTATATACGAGCAGTACTTC.

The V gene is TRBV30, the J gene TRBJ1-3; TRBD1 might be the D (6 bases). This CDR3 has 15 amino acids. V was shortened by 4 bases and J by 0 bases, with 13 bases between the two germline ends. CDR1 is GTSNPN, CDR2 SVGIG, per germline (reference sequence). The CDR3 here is CAWKRGGTSGNTIYF. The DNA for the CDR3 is TGTGCCTGGAAAAGGGGGGGAACCTCTGGAAACACCATATATTTT.

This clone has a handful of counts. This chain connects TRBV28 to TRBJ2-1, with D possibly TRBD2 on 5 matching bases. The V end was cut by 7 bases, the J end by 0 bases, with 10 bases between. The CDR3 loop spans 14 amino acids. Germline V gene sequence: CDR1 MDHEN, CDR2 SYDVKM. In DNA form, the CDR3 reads TGTGCCAGCAACGAGCGGAGCTCCTACAATGAGCAGTTCTTC. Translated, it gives CASNERSSYNEQFF.

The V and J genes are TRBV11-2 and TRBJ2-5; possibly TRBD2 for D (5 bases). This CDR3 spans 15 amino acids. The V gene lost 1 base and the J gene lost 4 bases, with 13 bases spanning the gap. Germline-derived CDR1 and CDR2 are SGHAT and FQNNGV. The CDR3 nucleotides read TGTGCCAGCAGCTTAGGACGCCTCCGGGGAGAGACCCAGTACTTC. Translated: CASSLGRLRGETQYF.

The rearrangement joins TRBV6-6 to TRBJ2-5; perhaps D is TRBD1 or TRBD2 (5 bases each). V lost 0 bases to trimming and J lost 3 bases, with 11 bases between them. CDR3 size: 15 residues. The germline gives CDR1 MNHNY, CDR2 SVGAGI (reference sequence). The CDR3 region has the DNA TGTGCCAGCAGTTACTCGGGAAGGGGAGAAGAGACCCAGTACTTC. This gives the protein CASSYSGRGEETQYF.

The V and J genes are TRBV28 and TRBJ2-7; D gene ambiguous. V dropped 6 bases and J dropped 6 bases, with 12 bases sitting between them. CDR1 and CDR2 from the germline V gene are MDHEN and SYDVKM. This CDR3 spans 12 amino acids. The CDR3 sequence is CASSLPFSEQYF. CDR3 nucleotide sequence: TGTGCCAGCAGCCTCCCTTTCTCCGAGCAGTACTTC.

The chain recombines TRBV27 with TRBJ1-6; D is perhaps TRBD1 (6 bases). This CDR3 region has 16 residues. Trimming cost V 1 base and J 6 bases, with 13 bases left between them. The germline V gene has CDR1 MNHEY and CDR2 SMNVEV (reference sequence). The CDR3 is CASSLFGTNVNSPLHF. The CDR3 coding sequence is TGTGCCAGCAGTTTATTCGGGACAAACGTTAATTCACCCCTCCACTTT.

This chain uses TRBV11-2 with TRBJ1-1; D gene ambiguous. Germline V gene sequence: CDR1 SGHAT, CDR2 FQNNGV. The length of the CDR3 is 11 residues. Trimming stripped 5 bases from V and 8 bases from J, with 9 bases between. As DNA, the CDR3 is TGTGCCAGCAGCCCCCGGACGGAAGCTTTCTTT. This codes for CASSPRTEAFF.

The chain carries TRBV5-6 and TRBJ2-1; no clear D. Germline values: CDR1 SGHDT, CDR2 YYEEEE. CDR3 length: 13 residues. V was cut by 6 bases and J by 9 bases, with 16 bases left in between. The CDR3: CASTEVGRSEQFF. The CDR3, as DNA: TGTGCCAGCACCGAGGTAGGGCGGAGTGAGCAGTTCTTC.

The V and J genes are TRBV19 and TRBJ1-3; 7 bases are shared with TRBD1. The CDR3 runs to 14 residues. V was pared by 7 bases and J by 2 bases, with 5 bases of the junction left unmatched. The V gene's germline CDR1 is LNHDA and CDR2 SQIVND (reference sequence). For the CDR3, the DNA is TGTGCCAGTACCAAAACAGGGGCTGGAAACACCATATATTTT. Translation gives CASTKTGAGNTIYF. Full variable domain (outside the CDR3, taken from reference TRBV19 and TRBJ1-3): DGGITQSPKYLFRKEGQNVTLSCEQNLNHDAMYWYRQDPGQGLRLIYYSQIVNDFQKGDIAEGYSVSREKKESFPLTVTSAQKNPTAFYLCASTKTGAGNTIYFGEGSWLTVV.

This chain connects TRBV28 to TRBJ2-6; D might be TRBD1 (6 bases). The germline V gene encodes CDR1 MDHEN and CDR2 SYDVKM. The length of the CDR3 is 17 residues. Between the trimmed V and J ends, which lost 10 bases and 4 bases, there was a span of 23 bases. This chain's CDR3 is CATHPDRGKAGANVLTF. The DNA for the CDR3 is TGTGCCACCCACCCGGACAGAGGCAAGGCGGGGGCCAACGTCCTGACTTTC.

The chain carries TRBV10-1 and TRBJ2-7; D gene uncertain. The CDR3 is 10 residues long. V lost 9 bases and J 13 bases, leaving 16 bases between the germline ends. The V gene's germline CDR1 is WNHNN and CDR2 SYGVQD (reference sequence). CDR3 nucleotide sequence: TGCGCCAGTAAACCGCGGTGTCTCTACTTC. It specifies CASKPRCLYF.

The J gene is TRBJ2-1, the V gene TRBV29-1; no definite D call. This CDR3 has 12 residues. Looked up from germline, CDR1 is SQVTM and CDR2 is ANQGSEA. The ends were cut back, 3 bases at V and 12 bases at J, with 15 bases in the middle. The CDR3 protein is CSVEETLGSQFF. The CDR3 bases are TGCAGCGTTGAGGAGACTCTCGGCTCGCAGTTCTTC.

CDR3: CASSLRPAGGGGETQYF. CDR3 nucleotide sequence: TGCGCCAGCAGCTTGCGGCCAGCTGGAGGGGGCGGAGAGACCCAGTACTTC. This chain connects TRBV5-1 to TRBJ2-5; perhaps TRBD1 as D (7 bases). Looked up from germline, CDR1 is SGHRS and CDR2 is YFSETQ. V dropped 1 base and J dropped 4 bases, with 20 bases sitting between them. The CDR3 has 17 amino acids.

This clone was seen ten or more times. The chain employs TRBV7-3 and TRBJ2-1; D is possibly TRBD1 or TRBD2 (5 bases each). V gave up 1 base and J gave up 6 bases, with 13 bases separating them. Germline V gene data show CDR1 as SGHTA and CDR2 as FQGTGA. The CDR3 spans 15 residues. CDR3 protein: CASSLRRQGPNEQFF. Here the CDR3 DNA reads TGTGCCAGCAGCTTAAGAAGGCAGGGACCCAATGAGCAGTTCTTC.

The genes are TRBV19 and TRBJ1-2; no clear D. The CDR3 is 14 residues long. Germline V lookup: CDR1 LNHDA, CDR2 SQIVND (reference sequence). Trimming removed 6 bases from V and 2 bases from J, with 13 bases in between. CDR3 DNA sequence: TGTGCCAGTAGGACACTACTTCCGAACTATGGCTACACCTTC. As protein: CASRTLLPNYGYTF.

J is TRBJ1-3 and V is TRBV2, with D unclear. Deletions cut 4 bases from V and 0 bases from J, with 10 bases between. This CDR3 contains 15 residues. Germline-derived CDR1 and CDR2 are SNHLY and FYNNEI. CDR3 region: CASSGQPLSGNTIYF. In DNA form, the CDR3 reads TGTGCCAGCAGTGGTCAGCCACTCTCTGGAAACACCATATATTTT.